The subject of this entry is one TCR beta chain. The CDR3 totals 15 residues. In germline, CDR1 is MNHNS, CDR2 SASEGT. V lost 4 bases to trimming and J lost 6 bases; unmatched junction nucleotides: 10. These data are taken from a study of cytomegalovirus exposure and HLA in healthy donors. Across the whole study: In a previous analysis, 120 million or so unique TCR beta sequences were found from 150 million to 200 million T cells.

Each donor's status was that of a healthy bone marrow donor. PCR amplification relied on 60 Vbeta primers (plus 13 Jbeta primers). Sequencing was performed with immunoSEQ multiplex PCR; in TCRdb, only in-frame clones are kept and a portion is missing. The sample lists 100,000 or so clones; around 83% were seen once. The receptor comes from a woman between 18 and 30 years old in good health and CMV-seronegative. Sequencing was performed on PBMCs. V and J are TRBV6-1 and TRBJ2-7, with 9 bases matching TRBD1. The CDR3: CASSASGTGYLEQYF. In DNA, the CDR3 is TGTGCCAGCAGTGCCTCCGGGACAGGGTATCTCGAGCAGTACTTC.